A single sample gave rise to the 20 T cell receptor beta chains below, sequenced in a study of Ad26.COV2.S vaccination and SARS-CoV-2 variants. The assay was immunoSEQ multiplex PCR, and TCRdb's table has in-frame clones only and misses some. The sample lists about 680,000 clones, around 89% seen once, with approximately 1.5% in the top ten. Treatment denoted: around 19 received Ad26.COV2.S at low or high dose, single or two shots; 5 received placebo; per-sample allocation not given. Repertoires come from day 63 after the first vaccine or placebo injection. The input for sequencing was peripheral blood, taken in a trial of Ad26.COV2.S vaccine versus placebo. These receptors all stem from a person aged 18 to 59 who received the Ad26.COV2.S COVID-19 vaccine or a placebo.

The V and J genes are TRBV18 and TRBJ2-4, with D possibly matching TRBD2 (5 bases). Deletions cut 2 bases from V and 2 bases from J, with 16 bases between. CDR1 and CDR2 from the germline V gene are KGHSH and LQKENI. This CDR3 comprises 17 residues. CDR3 sequence reads: CASSPGFSGLTKNIQYF. The CDR3 DNA sequence: TGTGCCAGCTCACCAGGGTTCAGCGGCCTAACCAAAAACATTCAGTACTTC.

The chain is built from TRBV6-6 and TRBJ1-1, with D perhaps matching TRBD1 (6 bases). CDR3 length: 15 residues. V was trimmed by 5 bases and J by 4 bases, leaving 17 bases between them. Looked up from germline, CDR1 is MNHNY and CDR2 is SVGAGI (reference sequence). The CDR3 DNA is TGTGCCAGCAGTCATCGGACAGCCTCCGGCACTGAAGCTTTCTTT. It yields the protein CASSHRTASGTEAFF.

V is TRBV4-3 and J is TRBJ1-3, with D uncertain. The CDR3 totals 16 residues. Trimming left V 0 bases short and J 2 bases short, with 11 bases between. Germline loops: CDR1 LGHNA, CDR2 YSLEER. This chain's CDR3 is CASSQDRSSAGNTIYF. The CDR3 bases are TGCGCCAGCAGCCAAGACAGGTCGTCAGCTGGAAACACCATATATTTT.

Notes on this clone: The sample contains more than one DNA sequence encoding this CDR3. The chain couples TRBV18 to TRBJ1-5; no reliable D call. The CDR3 is made up of 14 amino acids. Trimming removed 3 bases from V and 1 base from J, with 7 bases in between. The germline CDR1 and CDR2 sequences are KGHSH and LQKENI. The DNA for the CDR3 is TGTGCCAGCTCACCCTTGGACAGCAATCAGCCCCAGCATTTT. Its protein product is CASSPLDSNQPQHF.

This clone was picked up many times. The V gene is TRBV3-1 (or the pseudogene TRBV3-2), the J gene TRBJ2-7; D is possibly TRBD2 (7 bases). Trimming pared 1 base from V and 0 bases from J, leaving 13 bases between. CDR1 and CDR2 from the germline V gene are LGHDT and YNNKEL (reference sequence). The CDR3 spans 16 residues. In DNA form, the CDR3 reads TGTGCCAGCAGCCAAGTGAGGGGGGAGGGCTCCTACGAGCAGTACTTC. Residues: CASSQVRGEGSYEQYF.

The CDR3: CASSLVGADTDTQYF. The CDR3, as DNA: TGCGCCAGCAGCTTGGTAGGGGCAGACACAGATACGCAGTATTTT. V is TRBV5-1 and J is TRBJ2-3, with a possible D match to TRBD1 (5 bases). Trimming left V 0 bases short and J 2 bases short, with 10 bases between. Germline CDR1 SGHRS, CDR2 YFSETQ. The CDR3 totals 15 residues.

This sequence joins TRBV19 and TRBJ2-4; the D call may be TRBD1 or TRBD2 (6 bases each). The CDR3 covers 14 residues. Between the trimmed V and J ends, which lost 3 bases and 6 bases, there was a span of 12 bases. Germline V gives CDR1 LNHDA, CDR2 SQIVND (reference sequence). CDR3 DNA sequence: TGTGCCAGTAGTATCGGGGGACAACCAAACATTCAGTACTTC. This codes for CASSIGGQPNIQYF.

This chain links TRBV7-9 with TRBJ2-7, with D maybe TRBD2 (7 bases). The germline V gene has CDR1 SEHNR and CDR2 FQNEAQ (reference sequence). V lost 6 bases, J lost 5 bases, and 20 bases lay in between. This CDR3 spans 15 amino acids. The CDR3 sequence: CASSLMGGLAHEQYF. In DNA, the CDR3 is TGTGCCAGCAGTTTAATGGGGGGGCTAGCCCACGAGCAGTACTTC.

The CDR3 loop is CATREGTANTGELFF. CDR3 in DNA: TGTGCCACCAGGGAGGGGACAGCGAACACCGGGGAGCTGTTTTTT. This chain connects TRBV11-1 to TRBJ2-2; either TRBD1 or TRBD2 may supply D (7 bases each). This CDR3 comprises 15 residues. Germline V lookup: CDR1 SGHAT, CDR2 FQDESV (reference sequence). Trimming stripped 10 bases from V and 0 bases from J, with 15 bases between.

The CDR3 loop is CASSLYPGSNEKLFF. The CDR3 region has the DNA TGCGCCAGCAGCTTGTATCCGGGATCTAATGAAAAACTGTTTTTT. This chain connects TRBV5-1 to TRBJ1-4; unclear D gene. The CDR3 extends over 15 amino acids. The ends were cut back, 1 base at V and 3 bases at J, with 10 bases in the middle. CDR1 is SGHRS and CDR2 is YFSETQ in the germline V gene.

V usage is TRBV7-9 and J usage is TRBJ2-1, with TRBD2 as a possible D gene (5 bases). CDR3 length: 12 residues. Per the germline V gene, CDR1 is SEHNR and CDR2 is FQNEAQ (reference sequence). V lost 5 bases, J lost 6 bases, and 8 bases lay in between. DNA of the CDR3: TGTGCCAGCAGCCCGAGCGGCAATGAGCAGTTCTTC. Translation gives CASSPSGNEQFF.

The V and J genes are TRBV7-2 and TRBJ1-2, with D perhaps matching TRBD1 (5 bases). Germline V lookup: CDR1 SGHTA, CDR2 FQGNSA. V lost 5 bases to trimming and J lost 4 bases, with 20 bases between them. The CDR3 has 16 residues. The CDR3 bases are TGTGCCAGCAGCACAGAACTCAGGGACCTCCGCTATGGCTACACCTTC. Translated: CASSTELRDLRYGYTF.

V gene TRBV6-2 or TRBV6-3 combines with J gene TRBJ1-1, with 9 nucleotides matching TRBD1. CDR3 length: 15 residues. V shed 4 bases and J 7 bases; nucleotides not matched to a gene: 10. Germline V CDR1 and CDR2: MNHEY, SVGEGT. CDR3 DNA sequence: TGTGCCAGCAGTTGGGGATTGGACAGGGGTGGTGAAGCTTTCTTT. Translating gives CASSWGLDRGGEAFF.

The rearrangement links TRBV5-1 to TRBJ2-2, with TRBD1 matching 8 bases. The trim removed 4 bases at V and 2 bases at J, leaving 4 bases unmatched. Per the germline V gene, CDR1 is SGHRS and CDR2 is YFSETQ. The CDR3 runs 15 residues. DNA for the CDR3: TGCGCCAGCAGCATAGACAGGGGCAACACCGGGGAGCTGTTTTTT. It codes for CASSIDRGNTGELFF. Full variable domain (outside the CDR3, taken from reference TRBV5-1 and TRBJ2-2): KAGVTQTPRYLIKTRGQQVTLSCSPISGHRSVSWYQQTPGQGLQFLFEYFSETQRNKGNFPGRFSGRQFSNSRSEMNVSTLELGDSALYLCASSIDRGNTGELFFGEGSRLTVL.

The J gene is TRBJ2-1, the V gene TRBV6-5; 10 bases map to TRBD2. Per germline, CDR1 MNHEY and CDR2 SVGAGI. V lost 5 bases and J lost 8; bases outside the gene matches: 6. The CDR3 runs 14 residues. This CDR3 is CASSLLAGDDEQFF. CDR3 DNA: TGTGCCAGCAGTCTCCTAGCGGGAGATGATGAGCAGTTCTTC.

The chain combines TRBV6-5 with TRBJ1-2; the D gene is possibly TRBD1 (5 bases). Germline V gene lookup returns CDR1 MNHEY and CDR2 SVGAGI. Trimming cost V 11 bases and J 11 bases, with 21 bases left between them. The CDR3 is 12 residues long. The DNA of the CDR3 is TGTGCCGCATCAAGGGTGGGGGTCCGGTACACCTTC. The encoded protein is CAASRVGVRYTF.

The CDR3 nucleotides are TGTGCCACCAGCAGAGGCTTCCTCGCCGGGACAGGGGGCGCAACCTCCGGTCAGCCCCAGCATTTT. It yields the protein CATSRGFLAGTGGATSGQPQHF. This chain connects TRBV15 to TRBJ1-5, with TRBD1 matching 12 bases. The CDR3 runs 22 residues. Germline-derived CDR1 and CDR2 are LNHNV and YYDKDF (reference sequence). After removal of 1 base from V and 6 bases from J, the junction contained 22 bases not matched to a gene. Filled out from reference TRBV15 and TRBJ1-5, the complete variable domain reads DAMVIQNPRYQVTQFGKPVTLSCSQTLNHNVMYWYQQKSSQAPKLLFHYYDKDFNNEADTPDNFQSRRPNTSFCFLDIRSPGLGDTAMYLCATSRGFLAGTGGATSGQPQHFGDGTRLSIL.

This clone occurred a few times. This chain uses TRBV15 with TRBJ1-1; D is unclear. Germline V gene lookup returns CDR1 LNHNV and CDR2 YYDKDF (reference sequence). V gave up 1 base and J gave up 3 bases, with 6 bases separating them. CDR3 length: 13 amino acids. As DNA, the CDR3 is TGTGCCACCAGCAGAGTCCCGGACACTGAAGCTTTCTTT. This translates into CATSRVPDTEAFF.

This clone was seen just once. The chain combines TRBV30 with TRBJ2-2; 7 positions agree with TRBD1. CDR3 length equals 14 residues. After removal of 2 bases from V and 3 bases from J, the junction contained 3 bases not matched to a gene. In germline, CDR1 is GTSNPN, CDR2 SVGIG (reference sequence). CDR3 in amino acids: CAWSNRGYTGELFF. The DNA of the CDR3 is TGTGCCTGGAGTAACAGGGGTTACACCGGGGAGCTGTTTTTT.

This chain links TRBV7-9 with TRBJ2-1; 7 bases are shared with TRBD2. After removal of 5 bases from V and 2 bases from J, the junction contained 6 bases not matched to a gene. The CDR3 is 15 residues long. Germline V gene data show CDR1 as SEHNR and CDR2 as FQNEAQ (reference sequence). The CDR3 sequence: CASSRLSGTYNEQFF. CDR3 coding DNA: TGTGCCAGCAGCCGGCTCAGCGGGACCTACAATGAGCAGTTCTTC.